This TCR beta chain derives from a study of blood T cell repertoires in COVID-19 (dated by TCRdb to the early 2020s). In terms of the full investigation: The collaborator samples originated in the United States, Italy and Spain and spanned the acute and convalescent phases of COVID-19. The material from the prospective study consisted of cDNA or gDNA derived from T cells, B-cell-depleted T cells, or PBMCs. The dataset comprised deeply sampled blood TCRbeta repertoires from subjects exposed to, actively infected with, or recovered from COVID-19. The repertoires were released in a freely available public database meant as a resource for research on the immune response to SARS-CoV-2. The samples were drawn from two sources: the first 160 participants of the ongoing ImmuneRACE study, and 950 to 1,500 subjects contributed by 6 global collaborators. The sample metadata nearly always contained a de-identified subject ID, COVID-19 status, age in years and sex. Where available, HLA class I and class II types were taken from metadata supplied by the sample provider and were not determined by assay-based typing. Results and caveats for the whole study, not just this receptor: The quantity of clinical and demographic metadata differed by source and by participant and was supplied without curation.

Collaborating institutions collected whole blood in K2EDTA tubes following their own protocols. For TCRbeta analysis, collaborator samples were shipped as frozen whole blood, as isolated PBMCs, or as DNA extracted from either sample type. Compared with germline, V lacks 2 bases and J lacks 2 bases; bases without a gene match: 3. The CDR1 and CDR2 encoded by the germline V gene are MNHEY and SVGAGI. The CDR3 sequence holds 14 residues, the cysteine and phenylalanine included. The read is trimmed to its CDR3 DNA, 42 bases read in frame from base 1. TCRbeta CDR3 regions were amplified from genomic DNA by means of the immunoSEQ Assay, a bias-controlled multiplex PCR. The paper's processing steps were these. The number of nucleated cells in each sample was estimated by amplification of reference gene primers within the assay. Sequence reads were collapsed and filtered to measure the absolute abundance of every unique TCRbeta CDR3 rearrangement. For each sample, productive Simpson clonality was calculated as the square root of Simpson's diversity index over productive rearrangements. In its TCRdb copy, this immuneACCESS table keeps in-frame sequences only and misses some clones. Where compared with another copy, unresolved V genes explain less than half of these, and the others have no known cause. V and J calls and clone size are copied from that table; D and trimming were computed from the DNA. For this sample the table gives approximately 180,000 clones, of which about 90% were detected only once. Together, the top ten hold roughly 21% of the sample.

Concerning this clone itself: Its target antigen remains unknown. There are no base qualities to consult, and no much larger clone falls within one base.

The sequence came from a man between 60 and 75 years old with active or convalescent COVID-19. The chain uses TRBV6-5 and TRBJ2-7, with TRBD2 identical over 7 junction bases. What was sequenced was peripheral blood. The DNA sequence is given as TGTGCCAGCAGTTACGGGGGGGAGCCCTACGAGCAGTACTTC. The translation is CASSYGGEPYEQYF.